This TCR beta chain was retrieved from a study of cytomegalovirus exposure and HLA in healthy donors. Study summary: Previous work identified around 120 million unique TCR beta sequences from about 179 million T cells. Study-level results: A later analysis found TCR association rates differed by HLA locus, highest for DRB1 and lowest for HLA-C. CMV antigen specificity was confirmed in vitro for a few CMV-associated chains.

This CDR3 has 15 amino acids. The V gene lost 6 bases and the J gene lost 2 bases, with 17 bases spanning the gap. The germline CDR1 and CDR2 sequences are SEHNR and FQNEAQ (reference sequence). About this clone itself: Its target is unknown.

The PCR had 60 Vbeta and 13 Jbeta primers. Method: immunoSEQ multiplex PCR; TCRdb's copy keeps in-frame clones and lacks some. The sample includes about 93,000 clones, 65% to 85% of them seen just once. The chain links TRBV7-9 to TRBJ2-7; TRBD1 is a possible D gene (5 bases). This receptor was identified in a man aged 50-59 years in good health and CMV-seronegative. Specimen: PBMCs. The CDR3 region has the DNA TGTGCCAGCAGTCACACCAGGGCGGAGACCTACGAGCAGTACTTC. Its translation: CASSHTRAETYEQYF.